Listed below are T cell receptor beta chains from one sample, sequenced in a study of OX40 agonist ivuxolimab in advanced cancers. Produced via immunoSEQ multiplex PCR; TCRdb's table is partial and in-frame only. Here the sample spans around 67,000 clones, roughly nine tenths being singletons. The source material was CD4+ or CD8+ T cells sorted from blood, sampled in a trial of the OX40 agonist ivuxolimab. These TCRs come from an adult with an advanced solid tumor such as melanoma, head and neck, liver or kidney cancer. Both conserved end residues are part of each CDR3. The order of the fields is D gene, V gene, J gene, clone size, CDR3 protein, CDR3 DNA. A D gene is named only where the DNA matches it firmly. Size values are once, few and many counts, or a class for expanded clones, and some rows have none.

-,TRBV5-1,TRBJ1-4,-,CASSLVSGGLGEKLFF,TGCGCCAGCAGCTTGGTGTCGGGAGGGTTAGGCGAAAAACTGTTTTTT
TRBD1,TRBV6-5,TRBJ2-3,-,CASSYSSRGIMYTQYF,TGTGCCAGCAGTTACAGCAGCAGGGGGATAATGTATACGCAGTATTTT
TRBD2,TRBV6-5,TRBJ2-2,once,CASSSAGGLFTGELFF,TGTGCCAGCAGTTCTGCGGGGGGCCTCTTCACCGGGGAGCTGTTTTTT
TRBD1,TRBV5-1,TRBJ2-1,-,CASSLGQGRKNEQFF,TGCGCCAGCAGCCTGGGACAGGGGCGGAAGAATGAGCAGTTCTTC
-,TRBV6-6,TRBJ1-2,-,CATQTFGYGYTF,TGTGCCACTCAGACGTTTGGGTATGGCTACACCTTC
-,TRBV20-1,TRBJ2-7,-,CSAPRSYEQYF,TGCAGTGCTCCACGTTCCTACGAGCAGTACTTC
TRBD1,TRBV18,TRBJ2-7,-,CASSPPGQGAHEQYF,TGTGCCAGCTCACCACCGGGACAGGGGGCCCACGAGCAGTACTTC
TRBD1,TRBV14,TRBJ1-1,-,CASSQVTGGRTEAFF,TGTGCCAGCAGCCAAGTAACAGGGGGAAGAACTGAAGCTTTCTTT
-,TRBV28,TRBJ2-7,-,CASNPLGTGSYEQYF,TGTGCCAGCAATCCTCTGGGGACTGGGTCCTACGAGCAGTACTTC
-,TRBV4-1,TRBJ2-3,-,CASKPLGQTDTQYF,TGCGCCAGTAAACCCCTGGGGCAAACAGATACGCAGTATTTT
-,TRBV5-4,TRBJ2-5,once,CASTQKETQYF,TGTGCCAGCACCCAGAAAGAGACCCAGTACTTC
-,TRBV2,TRBJ2-5,-,CASSPGVGETQYF,TGTGCCAGCAGTCCGGGGGTGGGAGAGACCCAGTACTTC
-,TRBV5-5,TRBJ2-3,-,CASSLQGTDTQYF,TGTGCCAGCAGCCTGCAGGGCACAGATACGCAGTATTTT
-,TRBV18,TRBJ1-1,once,CASSPLVDTEAFF,TGTGCCAGCTCACCACTCGTTGACACTGAAGCTTTCTTT
-,TRBV7-6,TRBJ2-7,-,CASSLEGDEQYF,TGTGCCAGCAGCTTAGAGGGGGACGAGCAGTACTTC
-,TRBV5-4,TRBJ2-5,-,CASSLPGSGFRETQYF,TGTGCCAGCAGCTTGCCTGGGTCGGGTTTCAGAGAGACCCAGTACTTC
-,TRBV4-2,TRBJ1-6,-,CASSLQVLNSPLHF,TGTGCCAGCAGCCTACAGGTTTTGAATTCACCCCTCCACTTT
-,TRBV7-2,TRBJ2-3,-,CASSFQLRDDTQYF,TGTGCCAGCAGCTTTCAACTCAGGGATGATACGCAGTATTTT
TRBD1,TRBV7-9,TRBJ1-1,-,CASSYRTGGNTEAFF,TGTGCCAGCAGCTACCGGACAGGGGGAAACACTGAAGCTTTCTTT
-,TRBV29-1,TRBJ2-5,once,CSVERQGGRETQYF,TGCAGCGTTGAACGGCAGGGTGGGCGAGAGACCCAGTACTTC
TRBD2,TRBV14,TRBJ2-1,-,CASSLPIAGGNPYNEQFF,TGTGCCAGCAGCCTACCTATAGCGGGGGGGAATCCCTACAATGAGCAGTTCTTC
-,TRBV5-6,TRBJ1-3,-,CASSLVGSGNTIYF,TGTGCCAGCAGCTTGGTTGGCTCTGGAAACACCATATATTTT
TRBD1,TRBV6-1,TRBJ2-5,-,CASNDRGVIETQYF,TGTGCCAGCAATGACAGGGGGGTGATTGAGACCCAGTACTTC
-,TRBV2,TRBJ2-4,-,CASLQEQLIAKNIQYF,TGTGCCAGCCTCCAAGAACAGCTAATAGCCAAAAACATTCAGTACTTC
-,TRBV5-1,TRBJ2-3,-,CASSVQGIGTQYF,TGCGCCAGCAGCGTCCAGGGGATCGGTACGCAGTATTTT
-,TRBV27,TRBJ2-2,-,CASSLFGAGELFF,TGTGCCAGCAGCCTATTTGGGGCCGGGGAGCTGTTTTTT
TRBD2,TRBV9,TRBJ2-3,-,CASSVAVAGGGTDTQYF,TGTGCCAGCAGCGTAGCTGTAGCGGGGGGCGGGACAGATACGCAGTATTTT
TRBD1,TRBV4-1,TRBJ2-3,-,CASSQPIQGITDTQYF,TGCGCCAGCAGCCAACCTATACAGGGGATTACAGATACGCAGTATTTT
-,TRBV18,TRBJ2-5,-,CASSPTIEETQYF,TGTGCCAGCTCACCGACGATCGAAGAGACCCAGTACTTC
-,TRBV29-1,TRBJ1-1,-,CSVERAIAFF,TGCAGCGTTGAAAGGGCGATAGCTTTCTTT
TRBD1,TRBV6-5,TRBJ1-2,-,CASRRDRTLYGYTF,TGTGCCAGCAGACGGGACAGGACCCTCTATGGCTACACCTTC
-,TRBV7-2,TRBJ1-4,once,CASSLGGVTNEKLFF,TGTGCCAGCAGCTTAGGGGGGGTCACTAATGAAAAACTGTTTTTT
-,TRBV4-1,TRBJ1-1,few,CASSQGPQLRMNTEAFF,TGCGCCAGCAGCCAAGGTCCCCAGTTGAGGATGAACACTGAAGCTTTCTTT
-,TRBV6-1,TRBJ2-3,-,CALEDDTQYF,TGTGCCCTCGAAGACGATACGCAGTATTTT
TRBD2,TRBV4-1,TRBJ2-1,-,CASRRTGTSSNNEQFF,TGCGCCAGCAGACGGACCGGGACTAGCAGCAACAATGAGCAGTTCTTC
TRBD1,TRBV5-1,TRBJ1-1,-,CASSSQGVGLDTEAFF,TGCGCCAGCAGCTCGCAGGGGGTCGGGCTCGACACTGAAGCTTTCTTT
-,TRBV6-6,TRBJ2-2,-,CASSYPQTGELFF,TGTGCCAGCAGTTACCCACAAACCGGGGAGCTGTTTTTT
-,TRBV28,TRBJ2-7,-,CASSLRTVPYEQYF,TGTGCCAGCAGTTTAAGGACAGTGCCCTACGAGCAGTACTTC
TRBD1,TRBV5-1,TRBJ2-1,-,CASSLEGQTNEQFF,TGCGCCAGCAGCTTGGAGGGACAGACTAATGAGCAGTTCTTC
-,TRBV10-3,TRBJ1-2,-,CAISESTGIFDYGYTF,TGTGCCATCAGTGAATCTACAGGGATCTTTGACTATGGCTACACCTTC
-,TRBV5-1,TRBJ1-2,-,CASSLVPGGYTF,TGCGCCAGCAGCTTGGTCCCGGGGGGCTACACCTTC
-,TRBV7-9,TRBJ2-1,-,CASSRITGRLSYNEQFF,TGTGCCAGCAGCCGCATAACCGGACGGCTGTCCTACAATGAGCAGTTCTTC
-,TRBV5-1,TRBJ1-4,-,CASRQTGITNEKLFF,TGCGCCAGCAGACAAACAGGGATCACTAATGAAAAACTGTTTTTT
-,TRBV18,TRBJ2-3,-,CASSTYQGRNTQYF,TGTGCCAGCTCAACCTACCAGGGGCGGAATACGCAGTATTTT
-,TRBV5-1,TRBJ2-7,-,CASSLDWGAYEQYF,TGCGCCAGCAGCTTGGATTGGGGGGCATACGAGCAGTACTTC
-,TRBV29-1,TRBJ2-5,-,CSVTSNRVAETQYF,TGCAGCGTTACTTCCAACAGGGTCGCGGAGACCCAGTACTTC
-,TRBV5-6,TRBJ2-3,-,CASRRTVLGVTDTQYF,TGTGCCAGCCGCAGGACGGTCCTGGGAGTCACAGATACGCAGTATTTT
-,TRBV5-1,TRBJ2-3,once,CASSGVGGSRRDTQYF,TGCGCCAGCAGCGGTGTAGGTGGGAGCCGACGAGATACGCAGTATTTT
TRBD2,TRBV6-4,TRBJ2-1,-,CASWNGTTVINEQFF,TGTGCCAGCTGGAACGGGACTACCGTTATCAATGAGCAGTTCTTC
TRBD1,TRBV5-1,TRBJ2-7,-,CASSPRADRGGYEQYF,TGCGCCAGCAGCCCTCGCGCCGACAGGGGTGGCTACGAGCAGTACTTC
-,TRBV19,TRBJ2-3,medium-sized,CASSIDRGDTQYF,TGTGCCAGTAGTATAGACAGGGGAGATACGCAGTATTTT
-,TRBV6-5,TRBJ1-6,-,CASSFTGGRGSPLHF,TGTGCCAGCAGTTTTACAGGCGGCAGAGGGTCACCCCTCCACTTT
-,TRBV6-5,TRBJ2-3,-,CASSSKGGPSTDTQYF,TGTGCCAGCAGTTCCAAGGGGGGCCCTAGCACAGATACGCAGTATTTT
-,TRBV7-8,TRBJ2-6,-,CASSQISSGANVLTF,TGTGCCAGCAGCCAAATTAGCTCTGGGGCCAACGTCCTGACTTTC
TRBD1,TRBV5-8,TRBJ2-2,-,CANPDREPPSSLLNTGELFF,TGTGCCAACCCGGACAGGGAACCTCCCTCATCTCTTTTGAACACCGGGGAGCTGTTTTTT
-,TRBV6-1,TRBJ2-1,few,CASSELTSSYNEQFF,TGTGCCAGCAGTGAGTTGACGAGCTCCTACAATGAGCAGTTCTTC
TRBD2,TRBV11-2,TRBJ2-5,-,CASSLISGRGQETQYF,TGTGCCAGCAGCCTGATTAGCGGGAGGGGCCAAGAGACCCAGTACTTC